A single sample gave rise to the 14 T cell receptor beta chains below, sequenced in a study of blood T cell repertoires in COVID-19. Clones were read by immunoSEQ multiplex PCR, and TCRdb kept only the in-frame ones, dropping some. The sample yields over 35,000 clones, approximately 88% seen once. The sample consisted of peripheral blood. The receptors come from a man over 45 with acute or convalescent COVID-19.

This chain uses TRBV19 with TRBJ1-1; D may be TRBD1 (5 bases). Germline V lookup: CDR1 LNHDA, CDR2 SQIVND (reference sequence). The CDR3 length is 11 residues. The ends were cut back, 5 bases at V and 7 bases at J, with 8 bases in the middle. CDR3 region: CASSLGGEAFF. The CDR3 DNA sequence: TGTGCCAGTAGTCTGGGGGGTGAAGCTTTCTTT.

This clone was counted once. The chain carries TRBV19 and TRBJ2-4; D might be TRBD2 (6 bases). Between the trimmed V and J ends, which lost 2 bases and 7 bases, there was a span of 12 bases. CDR1 LNHDA and CDR2 SQIVND come from the germline V gene (reference sequence). The CDR3 is 14 amino acids. The DNA for the CDR3 is TGTGCCAGTAGTATAAACTTGGGGGGTAACATTCAGTACTTC. It codes for CASSINLGGNIQYF.

In regard to this clone: Germline is not matched at one junction end, which may reflect a read error. The genes are TRBV25-1 and TRBJ1-1; 8 nucleotides line up with TRBD1. The germline gives CDR1 MGHDK, CDR2 SYGVNS. This CDR3 has 12 residues. The CDR3 sequence: CASREGGQAAFF. The CDR3 region has the DNA TGTGCCAGCCGTGAGGGGGGACAGGCGGCTTTCTTT.

Here the CDR3 DNA reads TGTGCCAGTAGTTTATGGGGCAGAGACTATGGCTACACCTTC. Its protein product is CASSLWGRDYGYTF. The V gene is TRBV19, the J gene TRBJ1-2; TRBD1 might be the D (5 bases). This CDR3 spans 14 amino acids. Trimming removed 5 bases from V and 3 bases from J, with 13 bases in between. Germline values: CDR1 LNHDA, CDR2 SQIVND (reference sequence).

V usage is TRBV4-1 and J usage is TRBJ2-5; a possible D gene is TRBD2 (6 bases). Germline V lookup: CDR1 MGHRA, CDR2 YSYEKL. Deletions cut 0 bases from V and 5 bases from J, with 13 bases between. The CDR3 contains 15 residues. This CDR3 reads CASSQEGLTSETQYF. DNA for the CDR3: TGCGCCAGCAGCCAAGAGGGACTGACCTCGGAGACCCAGTACTTC.

The CDR3 DNA sequence: TGTGCCAGCAGCAAGGGACAGGGGTTAAATCAGCCCCAGCATTTT. Protein sequence: CASSKGQGLNQPQHF. The chain links TRBV6-5 to TRBJ1-5; 10 nucleotides line up with TRBD1. Germline V gene lookup returns CDR1 MNHEY and CDR2 SVGAGI. The CDR3 length is 15 residues. With 6 bases clipped from V and 4 bases from J, the junction kept 6 bases outside the gene matches.

V usage is TRBV6-1 and J usage is TRBJ2-4; possibly TRBD1 for D (5 bases). From germline, CDR1 is MNHNS and CDR2 SASEGT. The CDR3 length is 15 residues. V lost 2 bases, J lost 8 bases, and 16 bases lay in between. The CDR3 here is CASSENARLGHIQYF. DNA of the CDR3: TGTGCCAGCAGTGAAAACGCCCGCCTGGGGCACATTCAGTACTTC.

This chain links TRBV4-2 with TRBJ2-1; a weak D match, TRBD2 (6 bases). Germline V CDR1 and CDR2: LGHNA, YNFKEQ. V lost 0 bases to trimming and J lost 0 bases, with 15 bases between them. There are 18 residues in the CDR3. In nucleotides, the CDR3 is TGTGCCAGCAGCCAAGATCTCCCGGGGGATAGCTCCTACAATGAGCAGTTCTTC. It specifies CASSQDLPGDSSYNEQFF.

The V and J genes are TRBV5-1 and TRBJ1-2; the match to TRBD1 covers 8 bases. The CDR3 is 13 residues long. With 5 bases clipped from V and 8 bases from J, the junction kept 8 bases outside the gene matches. Germline V gene lookup returns CDR1 SGHRS and CDR2 YFSETQ. The CDR3 is CASRVDRVEGYTF. CDR3 bases: TGCGCCAGCAGAGTGGACAGGGTAGAAGGCTACACCTTC. Drawing the rest from reference TRBV5-1 and TRBJ1-2, the complete variable domain is KAGVTQTPRYLIKTRGQQVTLSCSPISGHRSVSWYQQTPGQGLQFLFEYFSETQRNKGNFPGRFSGRQFSNSRSEMNVSTLELGDSALYLCASRVDRVEGYTFGSGTRLTVV.

V gene TRBV5-6 combines with J gene TRBJ2-7, with 7 nucleotides matching TRBD1. The CDR3 is 13 amino acids. CDR1 SGHDT and CDR2 YYEEEE come from the germline V gene. J lost 1 base, V lost 4 bases, and 2 bases had no gene match. CDR3: CASSRDRSYEQYF. DNA for the CDR3: TGTGCCAGCAGCCGGGACAGATCCTACGAGCAGTACTTC.

This clone was found once. The chain's CDR3 is CASSSTVLDYYGYTF. CDR3 in DNA: TGTGCCAGCAGCTCGACAGTCTTGGATTACTATGGCTACACCTTC. The chain has TRBV5-4 and TRBJ1-2, with D tentatively TRBD1 (5 bases). The germline gives CDR1 SGHNT, CDR2 YYREEE (reference sequence). The CDR3 has 15 residues. The V end was cut by 3 bases, the J end by 3 bases, with 15 bases between. Complete variable domain (other parts from reference TRBV5-4 and TRBJ1-2): ETGVTQSPTHLIKTRGQQVTLRCSSQSGHNTVSWYQQALGQGPQFIFQYYREEENGRGNFPPRFSGLQFPNYSSELNVNALELDDSALYLCASSSTVLDYYGYTFGSGTRLTVV.

The rearrangement joins TRBV29-1 to TRBJ1-2; 10 bases are a match to TRBD1. The CDR3 has 13 amino acids. Germline V gene data show CDR1 as SQVTM and CDR2 as ANQGSEA. J lost 6 bases, V lost 6 bases, and 7 bases had no gene match. CDR3 DNA sequence: TGCAGCGTAACCAAGACAGGGGGCGATGGCTACACCTTC. Protein sequence: CSVTKTGGDGYTF.

The rearrangement uses TRBV27 and TRBJ1-6; weak D call: TRBD1 (5 bases). The CDR3 is 17 amino acids. Trimming stripped 6 bases from V and 0 bases from J, with 15 bases between. CDR1 and CDR2 from the germline V gene are MNHEY and SMNVEV (reference sequence). The CDR3 DNA is TGTGCCAGCAGCCCCAATCGACAGAGCTCCTATAATTCACCCCTCCACTTT. Protein: CASSPNRQSSYNSPLHF.

This chain connects TRBV6-1 to TRBJ2-7, with unresolved D. This CDR3 region has 14 residues. The V gene lost 2 bases and the J gene lost 0 bases, with 8 bases spanning the gap. Germline CDR1 reads MNHNS; CDR2 reads SASEGT. In nucleotides, the CDR3 is TGTGCCAGCAGTGAATCGCGCCTCTCCTACGAGCAGTACTTC. Encoded protein: CASSESRLSYEQYF.